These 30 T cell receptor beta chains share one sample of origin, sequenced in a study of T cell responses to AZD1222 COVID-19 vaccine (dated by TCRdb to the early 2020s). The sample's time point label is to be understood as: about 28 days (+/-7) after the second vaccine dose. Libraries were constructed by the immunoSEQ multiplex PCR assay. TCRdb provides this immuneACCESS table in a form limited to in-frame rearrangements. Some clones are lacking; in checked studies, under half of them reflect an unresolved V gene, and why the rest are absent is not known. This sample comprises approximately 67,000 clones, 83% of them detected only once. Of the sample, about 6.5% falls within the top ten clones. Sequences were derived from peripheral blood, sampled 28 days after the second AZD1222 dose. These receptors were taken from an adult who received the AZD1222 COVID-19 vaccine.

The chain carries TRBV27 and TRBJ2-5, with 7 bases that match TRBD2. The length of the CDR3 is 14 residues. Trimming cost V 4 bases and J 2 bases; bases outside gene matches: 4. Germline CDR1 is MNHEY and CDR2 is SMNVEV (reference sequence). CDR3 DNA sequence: TGTGCCAGCAGTTATACGGGACTACAAGAGACCCAGTACTTC. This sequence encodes CASSYTGLQETQYF.

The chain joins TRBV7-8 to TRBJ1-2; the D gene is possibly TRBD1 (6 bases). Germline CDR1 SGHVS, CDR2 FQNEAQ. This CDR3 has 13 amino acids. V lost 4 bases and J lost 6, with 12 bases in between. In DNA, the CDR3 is TGTGCCAGCAGCTCGTTACAGGGCAATGGCTACACCTTC. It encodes CASSSLQGNGYTF.

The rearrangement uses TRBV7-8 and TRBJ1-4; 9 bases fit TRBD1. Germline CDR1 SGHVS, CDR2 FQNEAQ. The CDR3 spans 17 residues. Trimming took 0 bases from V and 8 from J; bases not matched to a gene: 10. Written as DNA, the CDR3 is TGTGCCAGCAGCTTAGCGGGAGACAGGGGGGTTTGCGAAAAACTGTTTTTT. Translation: CASSLAGDRGVCEKLFF.

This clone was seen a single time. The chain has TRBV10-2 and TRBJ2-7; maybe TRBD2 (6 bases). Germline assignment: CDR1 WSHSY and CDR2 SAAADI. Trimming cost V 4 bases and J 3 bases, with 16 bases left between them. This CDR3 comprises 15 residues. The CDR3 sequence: CASSGGMRGFYEQYF. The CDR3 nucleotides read TGCGCCAGCAGTGGCGGGATGAGGGGTTTCTACGAGCAGTACTTC.

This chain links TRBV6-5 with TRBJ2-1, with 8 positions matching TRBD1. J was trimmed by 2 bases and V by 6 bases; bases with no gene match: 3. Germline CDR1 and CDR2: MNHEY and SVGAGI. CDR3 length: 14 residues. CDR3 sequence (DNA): TGTGCCAGCAGCCGGACAGGGACCTACAATGAGCAGTTCTTC. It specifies CASSRTGTYNEQFF.

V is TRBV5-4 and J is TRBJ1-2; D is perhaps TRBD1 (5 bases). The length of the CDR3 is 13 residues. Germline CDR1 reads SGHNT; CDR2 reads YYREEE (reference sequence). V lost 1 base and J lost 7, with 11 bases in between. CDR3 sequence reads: CASSLRAGSGYTF. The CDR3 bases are TGTGCCAGCAGCTTGAGGGCAGGGAGTGGCTACACCTTC.

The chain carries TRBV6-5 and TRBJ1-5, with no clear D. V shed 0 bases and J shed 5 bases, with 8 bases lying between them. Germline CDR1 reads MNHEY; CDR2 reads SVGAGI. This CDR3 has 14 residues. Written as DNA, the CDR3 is TGTGCCAGCAGTTACTCGATAGGCTATCAGCCCCAGCATTTT. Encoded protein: CASSYSIGYQPQHF.

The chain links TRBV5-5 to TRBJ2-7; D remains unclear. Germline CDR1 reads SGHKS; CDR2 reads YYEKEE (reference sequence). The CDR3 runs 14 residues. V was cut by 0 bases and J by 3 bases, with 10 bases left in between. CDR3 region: CASSLALVDYEQYF. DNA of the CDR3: TGTGCCAGCAGCTTGGCCCTAGTAGACTACGAGCAGTACTTC.

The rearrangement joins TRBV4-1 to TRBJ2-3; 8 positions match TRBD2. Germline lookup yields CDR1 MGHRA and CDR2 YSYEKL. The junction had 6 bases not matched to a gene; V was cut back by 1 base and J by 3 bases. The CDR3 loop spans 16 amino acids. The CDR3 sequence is CASSQGGLAGTDTQYF. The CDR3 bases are TGCGCCAGCAGCCAAGGTGGCCTAGCGGGTACAGATACGCAGTATTTT.

DNA for the CDR3: TGTGCCACCACGCTGACCTTGGGCAATAATTCACCCCTCCACTTT. It specifies CATTLTLGNNSPLHF. The rearrangement uses TRBV15 and TRBJ1-6; D unclear. Per the germline V gene, CDR1 is LNHNV and CDR2 is YYDKDF (reference sequence). V was shortened by 7 bases and J by 5 bases, with 15 bases between the two germline ends. The CDR3 length is 15 residues.

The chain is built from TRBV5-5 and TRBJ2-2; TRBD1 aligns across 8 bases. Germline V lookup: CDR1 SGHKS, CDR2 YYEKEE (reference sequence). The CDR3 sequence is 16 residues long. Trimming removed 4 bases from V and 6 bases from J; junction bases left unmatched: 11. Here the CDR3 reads CASSPRTGRIAGELFF. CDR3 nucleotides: TGTGCCAGCAGCCCTCGGACAGGGAGGATCGCCGGGGAGCTGTTTTTT.

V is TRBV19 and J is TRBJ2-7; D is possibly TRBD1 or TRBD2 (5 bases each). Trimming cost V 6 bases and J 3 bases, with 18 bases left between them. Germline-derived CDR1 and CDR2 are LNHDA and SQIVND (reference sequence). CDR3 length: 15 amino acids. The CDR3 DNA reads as TGTGCCAGTAGAGCTCCAGGGAGTGCCCACTACGAGCAGTACTTC. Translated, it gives CASRAPGSAHYEQYF.

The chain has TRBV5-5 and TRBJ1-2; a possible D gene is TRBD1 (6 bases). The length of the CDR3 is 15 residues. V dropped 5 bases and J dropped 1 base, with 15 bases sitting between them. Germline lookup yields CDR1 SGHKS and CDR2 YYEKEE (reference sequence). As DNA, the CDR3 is TGTGCCAGCAGAGCCCGGGACACATATAACTATGGCTACACCTTC. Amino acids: CASRARDTYNYGYTF.

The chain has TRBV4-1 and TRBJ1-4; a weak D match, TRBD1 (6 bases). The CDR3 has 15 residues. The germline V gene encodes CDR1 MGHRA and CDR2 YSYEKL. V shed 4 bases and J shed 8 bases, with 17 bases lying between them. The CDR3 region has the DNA TGCGCCAGCAGCCCTAGGAACAGGGAGGAGGAAAAACTGTTTTTT. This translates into CASSPRNREEEKLFF.

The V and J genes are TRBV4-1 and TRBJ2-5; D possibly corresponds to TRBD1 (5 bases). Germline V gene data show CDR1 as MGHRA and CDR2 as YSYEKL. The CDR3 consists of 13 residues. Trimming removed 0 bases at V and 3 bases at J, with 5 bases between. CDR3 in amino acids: CASSQDREETQYF. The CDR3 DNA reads TGCGCCAGCAGCCAAGACAGGGAAGAGACCCAGTACTTC.

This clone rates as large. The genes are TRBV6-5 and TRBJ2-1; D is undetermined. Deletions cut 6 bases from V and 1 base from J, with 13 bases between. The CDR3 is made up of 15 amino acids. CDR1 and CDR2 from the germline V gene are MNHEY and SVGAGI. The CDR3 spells CASSHIRRSYNEQFF. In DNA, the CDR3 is TGTGCCAGCAGCCATATTCGAAGATCCTACAATGAGCAGTTCTTC.

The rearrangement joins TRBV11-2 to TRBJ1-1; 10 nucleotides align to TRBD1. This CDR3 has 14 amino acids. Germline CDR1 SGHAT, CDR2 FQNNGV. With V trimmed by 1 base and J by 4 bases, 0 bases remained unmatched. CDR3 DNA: TGTGCCAGCAGCTTAGGGGACAGGGGCACTGAAGCTTTCTTT. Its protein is CASSLGDRGTEAFF.

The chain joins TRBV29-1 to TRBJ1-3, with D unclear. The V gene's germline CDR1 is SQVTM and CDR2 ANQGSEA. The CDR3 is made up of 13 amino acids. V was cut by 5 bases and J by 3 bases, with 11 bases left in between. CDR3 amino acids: CSVSVNVGNTIYF. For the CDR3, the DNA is TGCAGCGTTTCAGTCAACGTTGGAAACACCATATATTTT. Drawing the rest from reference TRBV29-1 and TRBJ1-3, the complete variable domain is SAVISQKPSRDICQRGTSLTIQCQVDSQVTMMFWYRQQPGQSLTLIATANQGSEATYESGFVIDKFPISRPNLTFSTLTVSNMSPEDSSIYLCSVSVNVGNTIYFGEGSWLTVV.

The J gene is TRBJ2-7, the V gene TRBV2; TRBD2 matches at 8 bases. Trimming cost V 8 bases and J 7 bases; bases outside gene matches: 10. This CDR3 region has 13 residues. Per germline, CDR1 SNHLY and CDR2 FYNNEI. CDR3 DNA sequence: TGTGCCAGCGAAACTCGGGGGGGGCGTGAGCAGTACTTC. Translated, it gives CASETRGGREQYF.

CDR3 residues: CASSLRADMSYEQYF. The CDR3 DNA is TGCGCCAGCAGCTTGCGGGCCGACATGAGCTACGAGCAGTACTTC. The rearrangement uses TRBV5-1 and TRBJ2-7; D is ambiguous. The germline V gene has CDR1 SGHRS and CDR2 YFSETQ. The CDR3 runs to 15 residues. V was cut by 1 base and J by 3 bases, with 14 bases left in between.

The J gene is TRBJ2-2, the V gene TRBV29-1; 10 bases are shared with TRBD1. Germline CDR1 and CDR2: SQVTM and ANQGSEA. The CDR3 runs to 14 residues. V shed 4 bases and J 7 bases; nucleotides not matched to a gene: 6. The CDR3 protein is CSVAGQGNGGELFF. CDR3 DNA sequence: TGCAGCGTTGCGGGACAGGGGAACGGCGGGGAGCTGTTTTTT.

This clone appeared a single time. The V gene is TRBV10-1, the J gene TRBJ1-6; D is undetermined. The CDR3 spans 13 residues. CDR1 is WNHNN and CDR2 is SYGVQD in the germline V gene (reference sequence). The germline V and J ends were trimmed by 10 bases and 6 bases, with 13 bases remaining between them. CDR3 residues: CAIRIRFNSPLHF. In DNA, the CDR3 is TGCGCCATCCGAATTAGGTTTAATTCACCCCTCCACTTT.

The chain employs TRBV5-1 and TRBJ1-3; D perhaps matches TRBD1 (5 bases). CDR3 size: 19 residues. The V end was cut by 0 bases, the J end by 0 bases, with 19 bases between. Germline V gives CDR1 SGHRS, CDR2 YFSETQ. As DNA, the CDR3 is TGCGCCAGCAGCTTGGGCTGGAGGGGAGGTCCTCGCTCTGGAAACACCATATATTTT. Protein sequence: CASSLGWRGGPRSGNTIYF.

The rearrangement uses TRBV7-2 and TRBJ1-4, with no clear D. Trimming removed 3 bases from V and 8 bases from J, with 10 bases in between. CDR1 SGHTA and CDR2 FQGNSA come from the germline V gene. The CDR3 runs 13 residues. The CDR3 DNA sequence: TGTGCCAGCAGCTTGGACCGGGAGGAAAAACTGTTTTTT. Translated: CASSLDREEKLFF.

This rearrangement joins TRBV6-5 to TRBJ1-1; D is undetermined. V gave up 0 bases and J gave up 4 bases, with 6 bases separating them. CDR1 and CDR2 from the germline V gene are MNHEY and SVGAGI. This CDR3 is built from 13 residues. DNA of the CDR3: TGTGCCAGCAGTTACTCTGGGTTCACTGAAGCTTTCTTT. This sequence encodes CASSYSGFTEAFF.

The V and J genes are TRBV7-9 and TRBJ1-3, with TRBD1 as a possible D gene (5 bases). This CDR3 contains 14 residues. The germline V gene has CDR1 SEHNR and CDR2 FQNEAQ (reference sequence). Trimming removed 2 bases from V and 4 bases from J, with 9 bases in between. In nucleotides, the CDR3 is TGTGCCAGCAGCTTATGGGGGAGCGGAAACACCATATATTTT. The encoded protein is CASSLWGSGNTIYF.

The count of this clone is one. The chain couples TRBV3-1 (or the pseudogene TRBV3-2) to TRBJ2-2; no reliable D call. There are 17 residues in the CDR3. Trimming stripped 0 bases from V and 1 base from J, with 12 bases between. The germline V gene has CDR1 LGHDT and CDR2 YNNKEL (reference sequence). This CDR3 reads CASSQDGIWENTGELFF. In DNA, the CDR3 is TGTGCCAGCAGCCAAGATGGGATTTGGGAGAACACCGGGGAGCTGTTTTTT.

The CDR3 region is CASSFGRGYEQYF. The CDR3 DNA reads TGTGCCAGCAGTTTCGGTCGGGGCTACGAGCAGTACTTC. The chain recombines TRBV12-3 or TRBV12-4 with TRBJ2-7; D possibly corresponds to TRBD2 (5 bases). The V gene lost 3 bases and the J gene lost 3 bases, with 9 bases spanning the gap. The CDR3 covers 13 residues.

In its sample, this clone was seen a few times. CDR3 DNA sequence: TGTGCCAGCAGCCCAGGGGGCCCGATATTACAAGAGACCCAGTACTTC. Its protein is CASSPGGPILQETQYF. The chain employs TRBV11-3 and TRBJ2-5, with TRBD1 matching 8 bases. The CDR3 sequence is 16 residues long. Germline V lookup: CDR1 SGHNT, CDR2 YENEEA. V was pared by 5 bases and J by 2 bases, with 10 bases of the junction left unmatched.

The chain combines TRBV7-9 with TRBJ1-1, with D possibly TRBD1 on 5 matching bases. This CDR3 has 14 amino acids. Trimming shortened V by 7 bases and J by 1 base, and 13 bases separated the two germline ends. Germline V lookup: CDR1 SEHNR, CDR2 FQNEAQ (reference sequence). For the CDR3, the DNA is TGTGCCAGCACTATTGGGACGGGGAACACTGAAGCTTTCTTT. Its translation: CASTIGTGNTEAFF.